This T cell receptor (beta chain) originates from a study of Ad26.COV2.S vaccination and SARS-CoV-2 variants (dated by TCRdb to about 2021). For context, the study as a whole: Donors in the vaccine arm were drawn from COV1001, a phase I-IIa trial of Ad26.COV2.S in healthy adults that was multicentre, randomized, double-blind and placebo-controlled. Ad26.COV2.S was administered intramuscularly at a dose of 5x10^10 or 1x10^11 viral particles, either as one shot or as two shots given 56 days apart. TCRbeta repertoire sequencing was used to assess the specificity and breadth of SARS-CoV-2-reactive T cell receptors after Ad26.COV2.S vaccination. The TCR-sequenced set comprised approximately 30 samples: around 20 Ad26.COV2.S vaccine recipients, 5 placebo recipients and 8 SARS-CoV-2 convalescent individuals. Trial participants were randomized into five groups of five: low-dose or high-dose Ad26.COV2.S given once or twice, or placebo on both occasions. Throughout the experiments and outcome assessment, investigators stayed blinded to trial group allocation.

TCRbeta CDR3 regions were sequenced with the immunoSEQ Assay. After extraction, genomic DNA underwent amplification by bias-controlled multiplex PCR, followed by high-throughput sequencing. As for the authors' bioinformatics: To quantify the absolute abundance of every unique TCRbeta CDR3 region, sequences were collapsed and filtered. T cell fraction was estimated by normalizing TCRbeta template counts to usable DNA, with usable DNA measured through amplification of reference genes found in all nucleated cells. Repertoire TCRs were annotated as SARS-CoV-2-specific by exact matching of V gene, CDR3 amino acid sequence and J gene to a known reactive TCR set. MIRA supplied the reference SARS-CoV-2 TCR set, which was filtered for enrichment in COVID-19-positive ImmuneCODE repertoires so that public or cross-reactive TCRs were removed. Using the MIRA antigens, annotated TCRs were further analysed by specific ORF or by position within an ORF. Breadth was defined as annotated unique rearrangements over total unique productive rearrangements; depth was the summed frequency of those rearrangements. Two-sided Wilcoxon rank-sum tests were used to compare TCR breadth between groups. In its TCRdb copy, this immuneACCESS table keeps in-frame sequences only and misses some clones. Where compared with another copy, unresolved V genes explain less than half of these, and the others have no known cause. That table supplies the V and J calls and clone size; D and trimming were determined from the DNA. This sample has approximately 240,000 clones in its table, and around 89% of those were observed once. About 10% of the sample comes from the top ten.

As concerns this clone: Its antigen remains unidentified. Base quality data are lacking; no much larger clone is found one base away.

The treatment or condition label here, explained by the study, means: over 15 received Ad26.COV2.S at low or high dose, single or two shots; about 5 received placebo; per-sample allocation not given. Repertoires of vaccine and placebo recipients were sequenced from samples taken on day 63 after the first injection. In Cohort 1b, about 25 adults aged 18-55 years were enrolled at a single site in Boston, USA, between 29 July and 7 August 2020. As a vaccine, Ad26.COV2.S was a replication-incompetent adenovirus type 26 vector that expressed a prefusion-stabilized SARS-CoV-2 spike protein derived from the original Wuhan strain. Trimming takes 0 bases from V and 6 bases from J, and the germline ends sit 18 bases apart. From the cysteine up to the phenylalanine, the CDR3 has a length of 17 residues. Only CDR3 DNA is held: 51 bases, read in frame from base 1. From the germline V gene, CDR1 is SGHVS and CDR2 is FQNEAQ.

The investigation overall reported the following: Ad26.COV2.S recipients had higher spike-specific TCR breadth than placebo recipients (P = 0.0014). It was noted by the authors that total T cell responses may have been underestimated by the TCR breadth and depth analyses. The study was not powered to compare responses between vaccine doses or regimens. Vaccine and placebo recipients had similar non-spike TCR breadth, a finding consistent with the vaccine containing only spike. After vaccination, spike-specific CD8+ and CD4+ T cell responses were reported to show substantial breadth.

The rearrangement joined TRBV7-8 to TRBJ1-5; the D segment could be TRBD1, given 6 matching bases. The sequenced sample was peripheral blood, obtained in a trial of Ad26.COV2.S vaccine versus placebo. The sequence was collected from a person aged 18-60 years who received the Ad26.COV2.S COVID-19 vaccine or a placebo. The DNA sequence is TGTGCCAGCAGCTTAGCCGGAAGTGAGGGGGGAGGTCAGCCCCAGCATTTT. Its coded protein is CASSLAGSEGGGQPQHF.